The 14 T cell receptor beta chains presented below share a single source sample, sequenced in a study of T cells in Graves' hyperthyroidism and ophthalmopathy. RNA transcripts served as the template for amplifying TCR beta CDR3 regions. HTBI primers were employed in a first-round RT-PCR of the TCR CDR3. TCRdb itself ran the multiplex PCR reads through MiXCR, one entry per CDR3 protein. The sample has around 520,000 distinct CDR3 sequences, around 24% seen once. The specimen sequenced was blood. The receptors derive from a woman aged 30 to 39 with Graves' ophthalmopathy.

At least ten counts were recorded for this clonotype. The V and J genes are TRBV6-1 and TRBJ1-3; a weak D match, TRBD1 (5 bases). V was shortened by 2 bases and J by 2 bases, with 13 bases between the two germline ends. There are 16 residues in the CDR3. From germline, CDR1 is MNHNS and CDR2 SASEGT. The CDR3 DNA is TGTGCCAGCAGTGAAAACGGGGACCCCCCTGGAAACACCATATATTTT. This translates into CASSENGDPPGNTIYF.

The chain joins TRBV5-1 to TRBJ2-5; unclear D gene. The CDR3 runs 16 residues. Germline V gene sequence: CDR1 SGHRS, CDR2 YFSETQ. The V end was cut by 0 bases, the J end by 1 base, with 13 bases between. The CDR3 DNA sequence: TGCGCCAGCAGCTTGGCCCCCTTCGTGCTCCAAGAGACCCAGTACTTC. Amino acids: CASSLAPFVLQETQYF.

There are a few counts of this clonotype. The chain employs TRBV6-1 and TRBJ1-2; weak D call: TRBD1 (6 bases). CDR3 size: 15 residues. The ends were cut back, 2 bases at V and 6 bases at J, with 16 bases in the middle. Germline values: CDR1 MNHNS, CDR2 SASEGT. The DNA for the CDR3 is TGTGCCAGCAGTGAAACCCAACAGGGTTTGGATGGCTACACCTTC. It translates to CASSETQQGLDGYTF.

Many counts were recorded for this clonotype. The chain links TRBV6-1 to TRBJ2-6, with 8 bases aligning to TRBD1. The CDR3 covers 16 residues. J was trimmed by 0 bases and V by 8 bases; bases with no gene match: 6. The germline V gene has CDR1 MNHNS and CDR2 SASEGT. CDR3 bases: TGTGCCAGCTACGTCGACAGGGGCTCTGGGGCCAACGTCCTGACTTTC. This codes for CASYVDRGSGANVLTF.

The V gene is TRBV5-1, the J gene TRBJ2-2; D is undetermined. Germline CDR1 is SGHRS and CDR2 is YFSETQ. Trimming pared 2 bases from V and 6 bases from J, leaving 11 bases between. The CDR3 consists of 14 residues. CDR3 bases: TGCGCCAGCAGCTTAGGCCCAGGCTCCGGGGAGCTGTTTTTT. Its protein product is CASSLGPGSGELFF.

V usage is TRBV7-9 and J usage is TRBJ2-7; D uncertain. This CDR3 comprises 15 residues. The germline CDR1 and CDR2 sequences are SEHNR and FQNEAQ (reference sequence). With 5 bases removed from V and 6 bases from J, the gap between germline ends came to 20 bases. The CDR3 is CASSQTWTVLPEQYF. The CDR3 region has the DNA TGTGCCAGCAGCCAGACCTGGACCGTATTGCCCGAGCAGTACTTC.

V usage is TRBV15 and J usage is TRBJ1-1; the D is unclear. The CDR3 has 14 amino acids. CDR1 is LNHNV and CDR2 is YYDKDF in the germline V gene (reference sequence). V was cut by 0 bases and J by 3 bases, with 8 bases left in between. CDR3 nucleotide sequence: TGTGCCACCAGCAGAGATGGTAGGGACACTGAAGCTTTCTTT. The encoded protein is CATSRDGRDTEAFF.

CDR3 protein: CASGNSLYEQYF. The CDR3 coding sequence is TGTGCCAGTGGGAACTCCCTCTACGAGCAGTACTTC. The V and J genes are TRBV6-1 and TRBJ2-7, with D hard to call. Germline V gene sequence: CDR1 MNHNS, CDR2 SASEGT. V was clipped by 9 bases and J by 3 bases, with 12 bases between them. The CDR3 spans 12 residues.

This clonotype was recorded at least ten times. The CDR3: CASSLGQGYEQYF. CDR3 sequence (DNA): TGTGCCAGCAGTTTGGGACAGGGCTACGAGCAGTACTTC. The rearrangement joins TRBV12-3 or TRBV12-4 to TRBJ2-7; TRBD1 matches at 9 bases. The length of the CDR3 is 13 residues. The ends lost 3 bases at V and 3 bases at J; junction bases unmatched: 0.

There are many counts of this clonotype. The J gene is TRBJ1-3, the V gene TRBV7-9; TRBD1 might be the D (5 bases). The CDR3 contains 16 residues. The germline V gene encodes CDR1 SEHNR and CDR2 FQNEAQ (reference sequence). Trimming took 0 bases from V and 4 from J, leaving 13 bases between them. CDR3 sequence (DNA): TGTGCCAGCAGCTTAGCGCAGGGCATGGAGGGAAACACCATATATTTT. It encodes CASSLAQGMEGNTIYF.

The CDR3 DNA follows: TGTGCCAGTAACGACCGACTATCCTACGAGCAGTACTTC. Protein product: CASNDRLSYEQYF. The rearrangement links TRBV19 to TRBJ2-7, with D perhaps TRBD2 (5 bases). The V end was cut by 7 bases, the J end by 1 base, with 11 bases between. The CDR3 totals 13 residues. CDR1 and CDR2 from the germline V gene are LNHDA and SQIVND (reference sequence).

V usage is TRBV6-5 and J usage is TRBJ1-1, with D uncertain. Trimming removed 2 bases from V and 4 bases from J, with 17 bases in between. Germline V lookup: CDR1 MNHEY, CDR2 SVGAGI. This CDR3 comprises 16 residues. This chain's CDR3 is CASSYGRATRATEAFF. The CDR3 DNA is TGTGCCAGCAGTTACGGGAGGGCGACGAGGGCCACTGAAGCTTTCTTT.

This clonotype was observed many times. This chain uses TRBV6-2 or TRBV6-3 with TRBJ1-5; 9 bases agree with TRBD1. CDR1 MNHEY and CDR2 SVGEGT come from the germline V gene. CDR3 size: 15 residues. V shed 5 bases and J 5 bases; nucleotides not matched to a gene: 7. CDR3 sequence reads: CASSPHTGGDQPQHF. CDR3 in DNA: TGTGCCAGCAGTCCACACACAGGGGGCGATCAGCCCCAGCATTTT.

This clonotype was seen only a few times. The gene calls are TRBV19 and TRBJ1-5; D is unresolved. The V and J ends lost 5 bases and 5 bases respectively, with 13 bases between them. From germline, CDR1 is LNHDA and CDR2 SQIVND (reference sequence). The CDR3 runs to 14 residues. The CDR3 DNA is TGTGCCAGTAGTTTACAGAAGTTCGATCAGCCCCAGCATTTT. Protein product: CASSLQKFDQPQHF.